This T cell receptor beta chain was identified in a study of blood T cell repertoires in COVID-19. Per the germline V gene, CDR1 is SGHAT and CDR2 is FQNNGV. This CDR3 comprises 17 residues. V shed 3 bases and J 4 bases; nucleotides not matched to a gene: 6. Clones were read by immunoSEQ multiplex PCR, and TCRdb kept only the in-frame ones, dropping some. The sample lists some 180,000 clones, 88% occurring once. The source material was peripheral blood. The TCR was taken from a man aged 35 to 55 with active or convalescent COVID-19. The chain recombines TRBV11-2 with TRBJ2-2, with 12 bases aligning to TRBD2. The CDR3 spells CASSFRLAGEGTGELFF. The CDR3 nucleotides are TGTGCCAGCAGCTTCAGACTAGCGGGAGAGGGCACCGGGGAGCTGTTTTTT.